The clone carrying this T cell receptor beta chain came up many times. Its antigen remains unidentified. iRepertoire HTBI primers and Arm-PCR of CDR3 regions built TCR beta libraries. In the authors' methods: Samples revealed 62 TRBV and 14 TRBJ segments. TCRdb passed the multiplex PCR reads through MiXCR, listing each CDR3 protein once. These V and J calls derive from TCRdb rather than the authors' analysis. The table includes around 420,000 distinct CDR3 sequences, roughly 15% detected once. This sample's time point: newly diagnosed GD, antithyroid drugs for less than 3 months. PBMC-extracted RNA yielded the TCR library. V lost 1 base and J 0 bases, leaving 12 bases between the germline ends. The CDR3 has 16 amino acids. The germline V gene has CDR1 SGHDN and CDR2 FVKESK. The data are from a study of regulatory T cells in long-lasting Graves disease. Study outcomes and limitations: Persistent Graves' patients showed reduced TCR diversity versus newly diagnosed patients. Among samples with persistent disease, TRBV28, TRBJ1-2 and TRBJ2-5 were favored.

This TCR was sampled from a female donor with Graves disease. The chain joins TRBV14 to TRBJ1-1; D remains unclear. The source material was peripheral blood mononuclear cells (PBMCs), sampled at new diagnosis, from a patient treated with antithyroid drugs. In nucleotides, the CDR3 is TGTGCCAGCAGCCAAGGGCCCCCCCGGGTGAACACTGAAGCTTTCTTT. Its translation: CASSQGPPRVNTEAFF.